This T cell receptor beta chain is drawn from a study of regulatory T cells in long-lasting Graves disease. HTBI primers from iRepertoire and Arm-PCR of CDR3 regions yielded the TCR beta libraries. TCRdb re-called the multiplex PCR reads through MiXCR, storing one row per CDR3 protein. The sample lists fewer than 650,000 distinct CDR3 sequences; 15% to 20% were seen once. The time point: newly diagnosed GD, antithyroid drugs for less than 3 months. PBMC RNA was the source of the TCR library. The patients included were those that came from an endocrinology department in Xi'an, China. Whole-study findings and limits: Favored gene segments in persistent disease were TRBV28, TRBJ1-2 and TRBJ2-5. Study of thyroid tissue was not done, with only peripheral blood studied.

As regards this clonotype: Its antigen remains unidentified.

The CDR3 sequence is 12 residues long. Germline V gives CDR1 SEHNR, CDR2 FQNEAQ (reference sequence). Trimming pared 5 bases from V and 5 bases from J, leaving 9 bases between. These same records also appear under a second study, on T cells in Graves' hyperthyroidism and ophthalmopathy. As that study records: Orbital computed tomography, thyroid ultrasound, serum thyroxine and TRAb, and clinical symptoms together informed the diagnoses.

The sample was peripheral blood mononuclear cells (PBMCs), taken at new diagnosis, from a patient treated with antithyroid drugs. The rearrangement joins TRBV7-9 to TRBJ1-2; D may be TRBD1 (5 bases). The receptor was isolated from a man between 18 and 29 years old with Graves disease. This CDR3 is CASSGSGYGYTF. The CDR3 DNA follows: TGTGCCAGCAGCGGGTCAGGGTATGGCTACACCTTC.